This T cell receptor (beta chain) was recovered during a study of response to subunit inactivated influenza vaccine. Study results and caveats: There was a suggestion from the authors that each seasonal influenza vaccination recruits few new T cells.

TCRdb fed the RT-PCR reads into MiXCR, producing one record per CDR3 protein. The sample holds around 750,000 distinct CDR3 sequences, about 20% seen once. A remark on this clonotype: The target antigen is unknown.

The CDR3 sequence is 15 residues long. Trimming took 5 bases from V and 2 from J; bases not matched to a gene: 8. The germline gives CDR1 ENHRY, CDR2 SYGVKD. The specimen comprised PBMCs from blood, sampled 5 days after vaccination. The V gene is TRBV10-3, the J gene TRBJ2-7; 8 bases are a match to TRBD1. The origin of this receptor is a middle-aged man who received an inactivated influenza vaccine. This chain's CDR3 is CAISRQGAPTYEQYF. CDR3 sequence (DNA): TGTGCCATCAGTCGGCAGGGGGCTCCTACCTACGAGCAGTACTTC.